The rows below give T cell receptor beta chains drawn from one sample of a study of T-cell memory formation after mild COVID-19. TCRdb independently ran MiXCR on the 5' RACE reads; one entry per CDR3 protein. The sample has under 150,000 distinct CDR3 sequences, about a fifth seen once. Sample: PBMCs or a T cell subset sorted from them (not recorded which). The receptor source for this set is a man aged 18 to 35 who had mild COVID-19 (a few samples of this study predate the infection). Cell type and time point are not known. CDR3s include the opening cysteine and the closing phenylalanine or tryptophan. A D gene is named only where the DNA matches it firmly. Expanded clones get a size class; other rows say once, few or many, or leave the size out.

v_gene	abundance	d_gene	j_gene	CDR3nt	CDR3aa
TRBV7-9	few	TRBD2	TRBJ2-1	TGTGCCAGCAGCTTAACAAGTTCGATCGGGTTACTAGCGGGGGGGCCGGCGTGGCAGTTCTTC	CASSLTSSIGLLAGGPAWQFF
TRBV20-1	few	-	TRBJ2-1	TGCAGTGCTAGAGACCCAGGCCAGAACTACAATGAGCAGTTCTTC	CSARDPGQNYNEQFF
TRBV7-9	-	-	TRBJ2-3	TGTGCCAGCAGTCCGCCGGGCTCAGATACGCAGTATTTT	CASSPPGSDTQYF
TRBV27	-	TRBD1	TRBJ2-7	TGTGCCAGAGCACCAAGGGACAGGGGTCCCTACGAGCAGTACTTC	CARAPRDRGPYEQYF
TRBV6-6	few	-	TRBJ2-2	TGTGCCAGCAGTGTTGGATGGGTGGGGACGAACACCGGGGAGCTGTTTTTT	CASSVGWVGTNTGELFF
TRBV4-1	few	-	TRBJ2-6	TGCGCCAGCAGCGAACAGGGCCCTGGGGCCAACGTCCTGACTTTC	CASSEQGPGANVLTF
TRBV29-1	few	-	TRBJ2-2	TGCAGCGCTCCCTCAGGGACCGGGGAGCTGTTTTTT	CSAPSGTGELFF
TRBV29-1	few	TRBD2	TRBJ2-7	TGCAGCGTTGAATCGCCGGCTAGCGGGGGCTCCACCTACGAGCAGTACTTC	CSVESPASGGSTYEQYF
TRBV4-2	few	-	TRBJ1-1	TGTGCCAGCAGCCAAGAGTCAGGGGTTGTTGGCACTGAAGCTTTCTTT	CASSQESGVVGTEAFF
TRBV15	few	-	TRBJ1-6	TGTGCCACCAGCCATTTTGAGACCGGGAGACTTGGTAATTCACCCCTCCACTTT	CATSHFETGRLGNSPLHF
TRBV20-1	few	TRBD1	TRBJ2-5	TGCAGTGCTACTACAGGGGAAGAGACCCAGTACTTC	CSATTGEETQYF
TRBV25-1	-	TRBD2	TRBJ2-3	TGTGCCAGCAGCAGGACTAGCGGGGGGTCAGATACGCAGTATTTT	CASSRTSGGSDTQYF
TRBV28	-	TRBD2	TRBJ2-3	TGTGCCAGCAGTTACAGCGGGACTAGCACAGATACGCAGTATTTT	CASSYSGTSTDTQYF
TRBV5-1	-	-	TRBJ1-1	TGCGCCAGCAGCTTGAAGGCTCAGGGCGGGAACACTGAAGCTTTCTTT	CASSLKAQGGNTEAFF
TRBV9	few	-	TRBJ2-3	TGTGCCAGCAGCGCCCCAGGCAGGGGTAAAGATACGCAGTATTTT	CASSAPGRGKDTQYF
TRBV12-3/TRBV12-4	-	-	TRBJ2-3	TGTGCCAGCAGCCAAACACTAGATACGCAGTATTTT	CASSQTLDTQYF
TRBV10-3	few	-	TRBJ2-6	TGTGCCATCAGTCGGGATTTCCGGGACGGGATCCCCTCTGGGGCCAACGTCCTGACTTTC	CAISRDFRDGIPSGANVLTF
TRBV12-3/TRBV12-4	few	-	TRBJ1-3	TGTGCCAGCACCCTATCCTCTGGAAACACCATATATTTT	CASTLSSGNTIYF
TRBV30	-	-	TRBJ2-3	TGTGCCTGGAGTGTTCTGAGCCTCACAGATACGCAGTATTTT	CAWSVLSLTDTQYF
TRBV5-1	-	TRBD2	TRBJ2-1	TGCGCCAGCAGCTGGCTTGCGGGGGGCGCCCACAATGAGCAGTTCTTC	CASSWLAGGAHNEQFF
TRBV7-9	few	-	TRBJ2-2	TGTGCCAGCAGCTTACTGAACACCGGGGAGCTGTTTTTT	CASSLLNTGELFF
TRBV9	-	-	TRBJ2-3	TGTGCCAGCAGCGTAGAGGGAACGGGCGCAGATACGCAGTATTTT	CASSVEGTGADTQYF
TRBV5-1	many	-	TRBJ2-1	TGCGCCAGCAGCTTGACTGTGCGGGGCTGTTACAATGAGCAGTTCTTC	CASSLTVRGCYNEQFF
TRBV9	-	TRBD1	TRBJ2-1	TGTGCCAGCAGCGTCAACAGGGGTCCCTACAATGAGCAGTTCTTC	CASSVNRGPYNEQFF
TRBV3-1	few	TRBD1	TRBJ1-1	TGTGCCAGCAGCCAAGGGACAGGGGGCTTCACTGAAGCTTTCTTT	CASSQGTGGFTEAFF
TRBV7-9	few	TRBD2	TRBJ2-1	TGTGCCAGCAGTTCCCCACGGACTAGCAATGAGCAGTTCTTC	CASSSPRTSNEQFF
TRBV4-3	few	-	TRBJ1-5	TGCGCCAGCAGCCAAGATTCATACGATAATCAGCCCCAGCATTTT	CASSQDSYDNQPQHF
TRBV29-1	once	-	TRBJ2-3	TGCAGCGTTGTGGGGGAATCTAGCACAGATACGCAGTATTTT	CSVVGESSTDTQYF
TRBV25-1	-	TRBD1	TRBJ1-1	TGTGCCAGCAGTGAATTCCGGGACAGGGGGCCGGCTTTCTTT	CASSEFRDRGPAFF
TRBV24-1	many	TRBD1	TRBJ2-7	TGTGCCACCAGTGATCTGACTGAACAGGGGGCTAGGTACGAGCAGTACTTC	CATSDLTEQGARYEQYF
TRBV7-9	-	TRBD1	TRBJ1-1	TGTGCCAGCAGCCCCGGGACAGGATATGAAGCTTTCTTT	CASSPGTGYEAFF
TRBV5-1	-	TRBD2	TRBJ2-3	TGCGCCAGCAGCCCTAGCGGGGTCACAGATACGCAGTATTTT	CASSPSGVTDTQYF
TRBV6-5	-	-	TRBJ1-2	TGTGCCACCGAGACTCACTATGGCTACACCTTC	CATETHYGYTF
TRBV6-1	-	-	TRBJ2-6	TGTGCCAGCAGTGAATCCAGACTGGCCAACGTCCTGACTTTC	CASSESRLANVLTF
TRBV7-2	many	-	TRBJ2-3	TGTGCCAGCAGCTATACGACCCCCCATACGCAGTATTTT	CASSYTTPHTQYF
TRBV3-1	-	-	TRBJ1-2	TGTGCCAGCAGCCAAGCAATCTATGGCTACACCTTC	CASSQAIYGYTF
TRBV27	-	TRBD2	TRBJ2-3	TGTGCCAGCAGTTCAATCGGGACTAGCGGCACAGATACGCAGTATTTT	CASSSIGTSGTDTQYF
TRBV29-1	-	-	TRBJ2-3	TGCAGCGTTGACGAGGGCGCAGATACGCAGTATTTT	CSVDEGADTQYF
TRBV28	-	-	TRBJ2-5	TGTGCCAGCAGGCCGGGAATGGAACAAGAGACCCAGTACTTC	CASRPGMEQETQYF
TRBV7-9	-	TRBD1	TRBJ1-5	TGTGCCAGCAGCGCCGAAAACTCCGGGACAGGGCGCAATCAGCCCCAGCATTTT	CASSAENSGTGRNQPQHF
TRBV4-2	few	-	TRBJ1-1	TGTGCCAGCAGCCAAGATAAGTTTTATTGGGGGACTGAAGCTTTCTTT	CASSQDKFYWGTEAFF
TRBV20-1	-	TRBD2	TRBJ2-3	TGCAGTGCCACCTCCGGGACTAGCGGGGGGGATACGCAGTATTTT	CSATSGTSGGDTQYF
TRBV7-2	few	TRBD2	TRBJ2-3	TGTGCCAGCAGCAAACTAGCGGGGGGGCCTGGCACAGATACGCAGTATTTT	CASSKLAGGPGTDTQYF
TRBV29-1	-	TRBD1	TRBJ1-1	TGCAGCGTTGAAGGTGGGGACAGGGCGGACACTGAAGCTTTCTTT	CSVEGGDRADTEAFF
TRBV6-5	medium-sized	TRBD1	TRBJ2-2	TGTGCCAGCAGACTCCCGGACAGGGACACCGGGGAGCTGTTTTTT	CASRLPDRDTGELFF
TRBV27	few	-	TRBJ2-5	TGTGCCAGCAGTCCCATCGGGCGGGGAGAGACCCAGTACTTC	CASSPIGRGETQYF
TRBV9	-	TRBD2	TRBJ2-3	TGTGCCAGCAGCGTAGCCGGGGGGAGCACAGATACGCAGTATTTT	CASSVAGGSTDTQYF
TRBV5-1	-	-	TRBJ2-1	TGCGCCAGCAGCTTGGGCTTGCGCGGCTCCTACAATGAGCAGTTCTTC	CASSLGLRGSYNEQFF
TRBV5-1	-	-	TRBJ2-1	TGCGCCAGCAGCTACGGGGGACCCAGGAATGAGCAGTTCTTC	CASSYGGPRNEQFF
TRBV15	once	-	TRBJ2-7	TGTGCCACCAGCAGGGGTGACGAGCAGTACTTC	CATSRGDEQYF
TRBV6-5	-	-	TRBJ2-1	TGTGCCAGCAGTTACGGGGGCCTGAATGAGCAGTTCTTC	CASSYGGLNEQFF
TRBV7-2	-	TRBD2	TRBJ2-7	TGTGCCAGCAGCTGGGTGAGGACTAGCGGGGGGTACGAGCAGTACTTC	CASSWVRTSGGYEQYF
TRBV11-2	once	TRBD2	TRBJ2-1	TGTGCCAGCAGATCCCGGGGGGGAGAACTTGACAATGAGCAGTTCTTC	CASRSRGGELDNEQFF
TRBV30	few	-	TRBJ2-6	TGTGGTCTCTCTCGGGCCAACGTCCTGACTTTC	CGLSRANVLTF
TRBV11-1	-	-	TRBJ1-1	TGTGCCAGCAGCTTAATGGAGTATCGTAGGGGAGTTAACACTGAAGCTTTCTTT	CASSLMEYRRGVNTEAFF
TRBV7-3	-	-	TRBJ2-1	TGTGCCAGCAGCTCGGGACAAGGGCAGTTCTTC	CASSSGQGQFF
TRBV4-1	few	-	TRBJ2-4	TGCGCCAGCAGGCCAGGGGGGGCTGCTTCTACCAAAAACATTCAGTACTTC	CASRPGGAASTKNIQYF